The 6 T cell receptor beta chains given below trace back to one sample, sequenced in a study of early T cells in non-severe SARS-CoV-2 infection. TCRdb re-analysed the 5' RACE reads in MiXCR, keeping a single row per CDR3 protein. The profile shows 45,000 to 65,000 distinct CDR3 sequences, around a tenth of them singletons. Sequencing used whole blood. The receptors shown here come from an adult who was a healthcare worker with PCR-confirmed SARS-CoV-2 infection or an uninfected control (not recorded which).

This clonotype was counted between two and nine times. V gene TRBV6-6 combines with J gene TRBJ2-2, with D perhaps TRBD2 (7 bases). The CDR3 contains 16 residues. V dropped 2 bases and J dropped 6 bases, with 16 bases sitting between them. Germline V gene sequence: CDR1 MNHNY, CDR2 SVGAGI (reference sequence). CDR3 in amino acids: CASSYGGEGDAGELFF. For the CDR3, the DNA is TGTGCCAGCAGTTACGGCGGGGAGGGGGATGCCGGGGAGCTGTTTTTT.

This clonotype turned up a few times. CDR3 nucleotide sequence: TGTGCCAGTAGTGCCCGGCGGGCGGCGGGAGGCTACGAGCAGTACTTC. Translating gives CASSARRAAGGYEQYF. V is TRBV19 and J is TRBJ2-7; 8 bases are shared with TRBD2. The J segment lost 3 bases and the V segment lost 5 bases, leaving 12 bases of the junction unmatched. Germline CDR1 reads LNHDA; CDR2 reads SQIVND (reference sequence). The CDR3 is made up of 16 amino acids.

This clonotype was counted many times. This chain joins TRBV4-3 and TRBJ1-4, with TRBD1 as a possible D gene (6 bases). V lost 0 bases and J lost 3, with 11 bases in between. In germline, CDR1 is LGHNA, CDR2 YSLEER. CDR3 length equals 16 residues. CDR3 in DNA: TGCGCCAGCAGCCAAGATCCGGGGGCCGCTAATGAAAAACTGTTTTTT. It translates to CASSQDPGAANEKLFF.

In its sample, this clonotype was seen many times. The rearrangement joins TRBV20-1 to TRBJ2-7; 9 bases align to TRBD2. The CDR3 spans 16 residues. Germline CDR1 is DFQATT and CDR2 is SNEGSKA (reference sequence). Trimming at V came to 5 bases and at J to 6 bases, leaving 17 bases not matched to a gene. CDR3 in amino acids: CSAREGGGRAFFEQYF. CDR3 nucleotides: TGCAGTGCTCGGGAGGGTGGCGGGAGGGCCTTTTTCGAGCAGTACTTC.

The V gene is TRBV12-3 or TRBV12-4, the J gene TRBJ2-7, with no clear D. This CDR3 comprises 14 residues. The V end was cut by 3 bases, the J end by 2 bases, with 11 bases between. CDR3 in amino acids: CASSFVAVAYEQYF. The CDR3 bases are TGTGCCAGCAGTTTTGTAGCCGTGGCCTACGAGCAGTACTTC.

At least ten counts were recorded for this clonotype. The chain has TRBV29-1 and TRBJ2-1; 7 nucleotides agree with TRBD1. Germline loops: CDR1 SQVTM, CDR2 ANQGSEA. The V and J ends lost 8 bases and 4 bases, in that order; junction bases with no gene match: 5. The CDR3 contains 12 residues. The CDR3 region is CSIGTEYNEQFF. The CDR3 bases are TGCAGCATCGGGACAGAGTACAATGAGCAGTTCTTC.